The sequence of this TCR beta chain was determined in a study of blood T cell repertoires in COVID-19. Study-wide background: Sources were T cells, B-cell-depleted T cells, or PBMCs; the material itself was cDNA or gDNA.

Germline CDR1 reads MNHEY; CDR2 reads SVGEGT. The CDR3 length is 13 residues. The ends were cut back, 6 bases at V and 0 bases at J, with 8 bases in the middle. This clone was counted ten times or more. Produced via immunoSEQ multiplex PCR; TCRdb's table is partial and in-frame only. The table shows about 140,000 clones, with roughly 90% occurring only once. Two negative PCRs, clearance, or symptom resolution had been documented for recovered Cohort 3 donors. The sample taken for sequencing was PBMCs or T cells enriched from blood (not recorded which). This chain links TRBV6-2 or TRBV6-3 with TRBJ1-1; D gene uncertain. The clonotype originates from a man between 50 and 59 years old who had recovered from COVID-19. The CDR3 DNA reads as TGTGCCAGCAGCCTTAGATTGAACACTGAAGCTTTCTTT. Its translation: CASSLRLNTEAFF.